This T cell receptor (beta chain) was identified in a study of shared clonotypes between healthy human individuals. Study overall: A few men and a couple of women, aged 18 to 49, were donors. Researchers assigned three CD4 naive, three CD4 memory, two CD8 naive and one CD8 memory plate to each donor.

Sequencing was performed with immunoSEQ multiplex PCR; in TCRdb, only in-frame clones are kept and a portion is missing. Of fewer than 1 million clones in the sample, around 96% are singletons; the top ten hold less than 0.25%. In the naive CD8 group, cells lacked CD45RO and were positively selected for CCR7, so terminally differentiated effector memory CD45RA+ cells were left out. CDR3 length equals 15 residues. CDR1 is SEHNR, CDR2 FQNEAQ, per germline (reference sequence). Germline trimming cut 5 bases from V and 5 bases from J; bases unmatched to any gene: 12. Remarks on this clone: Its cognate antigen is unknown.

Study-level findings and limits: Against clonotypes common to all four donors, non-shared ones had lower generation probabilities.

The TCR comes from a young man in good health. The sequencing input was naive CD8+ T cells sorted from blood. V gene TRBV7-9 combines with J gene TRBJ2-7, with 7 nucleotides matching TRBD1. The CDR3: CASSVSSTGIHEQYF. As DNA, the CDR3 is TGTGCCAGCAGCGTATCATCGACAGGGATCCACGAGCAGTACTTC.